The rows below give T cell receptor beta chains drawn from one sample of a study of post-analysis software for immune sequencing data. TCRdb called the PCR reads again in MiXCR, with one record for every CDR3 protein. The data contain approximately 660,000 distinct CDR3 sequences, approximately 60% of them singletons. The sequenced sample consisted of blood. All receptors derive from a girl aged 2 to 9 with multiple sclerosis. CDR3s include the opening cysteine and the closing phenylalanine or tryptophan. D genes are given only for firm matches. Clone sizes are given selectively: once, few, many, or a class where the clone is expanded.

size | J | V | D | CDR3 | DNA
few | TRBJ1-2 | TRBV29-1 | TRBD1 | CSVQARDSAFYGYTF | TGCAGCGTCCAAGCTCGGGACAGTGCCTTCTATGGCTACACCTTC
- | TRBJ1-6 | TRBV2 | - | CASNGGFSVSPLHF | TGTGCCAGCAATGGGGGATTTAGTGTTTCACCCCTCCACTTT
- | TRBJ2-7 | TRBV6-6 | TRBD2 | CASSSHRTSGYEQYF | TGTGCCAGCAGTTCCCACCGGACTAGCGGTTACGAGCAGTACTTC
- | TRBJ2-3 | TRBV10-3 | - | CAISESAAPQYTDTQYF | TGTGCCATCAGTGAGTCGGCAGCCCCCCAGTACACAGATACGCAGTATTTT
- | TRBJ1-6 | TRBV20-1 | - | CSARDLLPDSPLHF | TGCAGTGCTAGAGACCTGCTCCCCGATTCACCCCTCCACTTT
few | TRBJ2-3 | TRBV29-1 | TRBD2 | CSVDGGSTDTQYF | TGCAGCGTTGACGGGGGGAGCACAGATACGCAGTATTTT
- | TRBJ1-1 | TRBV24-1 | - | CATSQVGSTEAFF | TGTGCCACCAGTCAGGTCGGTAGCACTGAAGCTTTCTTT
- | TRBJ2-7 | TRBV29-1 | - | CSVVSGTSYEQYF | TGCAGCGTTGTCTCAGGGACCTCCTACGAGCAGTACTTC
- | TRBJ2-3 | TRBV6-6 | TRBD1 | CASSKKLRGGSTDTQYF | TGTGCCAGCAGTAAAAAACTCCGAGGGGGCAGCACAGATACGCAGTATTTT
- | TRBJ2-7 | TRBV6-5 | - | CASSTRYGSYEQYF | TGTGCCAGCAGTACCCGGTATGGATCCTACGAGCAGTACTTC
few | TRBJ2-5 | TRBV7-6 | TRBD2 | CASSLGSGREETQYF | TGTGCCAGCAGCTTAGGGTCAGGGAGGGAGGAGACCCAGTACTTC
once | TRBJ2-1 | TRBV18 | - | CASSPSGRHEQFF | TGTGCCAGCTCACCGTCGGGTCGACATGAGCAGTTCTTC
- | TRBJ1-1 | TRBV7-2 | TRBD1 | CASSLALGQGNTEAFF | TGTGCCAGCAGCTTAGCGCTGGGACAGGGTAACACTGAAGCTTTCTTT
once | TRBJ1-5 | TRBV20-1 | - | CSAGSQPQHF | TGCAGTGCTGGAAGTCAGCCCCAGCATTTT
- | TRBJ2-2 | TRBV24-1 | TRBD1 | CATSDSTGSTGELFF | TGTGCCACCAGTGACTCGACAGGGTCCACCGGGGAGCTGTTTTTT
- | TRBJ2-3 | TRBV4-1 | - | CASSLDLGGDTQYF | TGCGCCAGCAGTCTCGACCTGGGTGGAGATACGCAGTATTTT
- | TRBJ1-3 | TRBV4-1 | - | CASSQDRSSGNTIYF | TGCGCCAGCAGCCAAGATAGGAGCTCTGGAAACACCATATATTTT
- | TRBJ2-4 | TRBV20-1 | TRBD2 | CSARVSGGSKNIQYF | TGCAGTGCTAGAGTGAGCGGGGGATCCAAAAACATTCAGTACTTC
- | TRBJ2-5 | TRBV11-2 | - | CASSSRQEWSETQYF | TGTGCCAGCAGCTCCCGGCAGGAGTGGTCAGAGACCCAGTACTTC
- | TRBJ1-2 | TRBV5-1 | TRBD1 | CASSTGEYGYTF | TGCGCCAGCTCTACAGGGGAGTATGGCTACACCTTC
- | TRBJ2-7 | TRBV20-1 | TRBD1 | CSARGGTGVEQYF | TGCAGTGCTAGAGGAGGGACAGGGGTCGAGCAGTACTTC
few | TRBJ2-1 | TRBV24-1 | TRBD2 | CATSGRGFSYNEQFF | TGTGCCACCAGTGGGCGGGGGTTCTCCTACAATGAGCAGTTCTTC
- | TRBJ2-3 | TRBV20-1 | - | CSAPNPKDTQYF | TGCAGTGCTCCAAATCCAAAAGATACGCAGTATTTT
- | TRBJ2-1 | TRBV5-8 | TRBD2 | CASSLFRSGGPNSSYNEQFF | TGTGCCAGCAGCTTGTTTCGAAGCGGGGGCCCTAACAGCTCCTACAATGAGCAGTTCTTC
- | TRBJ2-5 | TRBV12-3/TRBV12-4 | - | CASTPGPGGLRWQETQYF | TGTGCCAGCACCCCGGGTCCCGGTGGTCTTAGGTGGCAAGAGACCCAGTACTTC
- | TRBJ2-1 | TRBV20-1 | TRBD2 | CSARSTPGLALVVSYNEQFF | TGCAGTGCTAGATCAACGCCGGGACTAGCCCTAGTGGTATCCTACAATGAGCAGTTCTTC
- | TRBJ2-7 | TRBV14 | TRBD2 | CASSRPGTSGRYEQYF | TGTGCCAGCAGCCGCCCCGGGACTAGCGGGAGGTACGAGCAGTACTTC
- | TRBJ2-7 | TRBV12-3/TRBV12-4 | - | CASSVLEGSSYEQYF | TGTGCCAGCAGCGTGCTAGAGGGTAGCTCCTACGAGCAGTACTTC
- | TRBJ2-5 | TRBV10-1 | - | CASSGTDSQETQYF | TGCGCCAGCAGTGGCACGGACAGCCAAGAGACCCAGTACTTC
- | TRBJ1-1 | TRBV12-3/TRBV12-4 | - | CASSLFERYTEAFF | TGTGCCAGCAGTTTATTCGAGCGGTACACTGAAGCTTTCTTT
- | TRBJ1-1 | TRBV7-2 | - | CASSLLGFTEAFF | TGTGCCAGCAGCTTACTAGGGTTTACTGAAGCTTTCTTT
few | TRBJ2-7 | TRBV28 | TRBD1 | CASSPWGQGGYEQYF | TGTGCCAGCAGCCCTTGGGGACAGGGGGGATACGAGCAGTACTTC
- | TRBJ2-7 | TRBV5-1 | - | CASSLSSGPYEQYF | TGCGCCAGCAGCTTGTCCTCGGGACCCTATGAGCAGTACTTC
few | TRBJ2-7 | TRBV29-1 | - | CSVEVGANYEQYF | TGCAGCGTTGAAGTGGGAGCTAACTACGAGCAGTACTTC
- | TRBJ2-1 | TRBV7-2 | TRBD1 | CASSQGDLDYSEQFF | TGTGCCAGCAGCCAGGGGGATCTAGACTACTCTGAGCAGTTCTTC
- | TRBJ2-5 | TRBV3-1 | TRBD2 | CAGSQDFGSSGSLQETQYF | TGTGCCGGCAGCCAAGATTTCGGGTCTAGCGGGAGCCTTCAAGAGACCCAGTACTTC
few | TRBJ1-2 | TRBV27 | - | CASGQGGIIGYTF | TGTGCCAGCGGGCAAGGGGGTATTATTGGCTACACCTTC
- | TRBJ2-3 | TRBV9 | TRBD1 | CASSVRGGGSTDTQYF | TGTGCCAGCAGCGTAAGAGGGGGCGGGAGCACAGATACGCAGTATTTT
- | TRBJ1-2 | TRBV12-3/TRBV12-4 | - | CASSLGAKSTYGYTF | TGTGCCAGCAGTTTGGGGGCCAAATCGACGTATGGCTACACCTTC
- | TRBJ2-1 | TRBV7-8 | TRBD2 | CASKDSWGTSGRSSYNEQFF | TGTGCCAGCAAAGACAGTTGGGGGACTAGCGGGAGAAGCTCCTACAATGAGCAGTTCTTC
- | TRBJ1-2 | TRBV11-2 | TRBD1 | CASSLDWTGAYDGYTF | TGTGCCAGCAGCTTAGATTGGACAGGGGCGTACGATGGCTACACCTTC
few | TRBJ1-5 | TRBV7-2 | TRBD1 | CASSPDRGSLDQPQHF | TGTGCCAGCAGCCCGGACAGGGGTAGTTTAGATCAGCCCCAGCATTTT
- | TRBJ2-5 | TRBV29-1 | - | CSVERGRQETQYF | TGCAGCGTTGAAAGGGGTCGGCAAGAGACCCAGTACTTC
- | TRBJ1-2 | TRBV6-2/TRBV6-3 | - | CASSYMSGDGVYYGYTF | TGTGCCAGCAGTTACATGAGTGGGGACGGAGTTTACTATGGCTACACCTTC
- | TRBJ2-1 | TRBV20-1 | TRBD2 | CSKIAGGYSDEQFF | TGCAGTAAAATAGCGGGAGGTTATTCGGATGAGCAGTTCTTC
once | TRBJ1-4 | TRBV5-1 | - | CASSLEGGTLGEKLFF | TGCGCCAGCAGCTTGGAGGGGGGCACCCTCGGTGAAAAACTGTTTTTT